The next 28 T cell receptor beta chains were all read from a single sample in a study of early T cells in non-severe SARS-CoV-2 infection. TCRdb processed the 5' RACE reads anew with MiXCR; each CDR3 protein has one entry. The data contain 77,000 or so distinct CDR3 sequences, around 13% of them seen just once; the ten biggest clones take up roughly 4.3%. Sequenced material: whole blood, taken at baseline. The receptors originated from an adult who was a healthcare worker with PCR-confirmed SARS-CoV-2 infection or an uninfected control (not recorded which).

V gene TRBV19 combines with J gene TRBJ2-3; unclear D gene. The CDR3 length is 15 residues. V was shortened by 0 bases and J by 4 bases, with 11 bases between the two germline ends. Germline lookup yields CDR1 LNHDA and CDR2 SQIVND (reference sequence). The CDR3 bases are TGTGCCAGTAGTATAGAGGCCCCAAATGCAGATACGCAGTATTTT. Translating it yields CASSIEAPNADTQYF. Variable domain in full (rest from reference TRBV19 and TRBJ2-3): DGGITQSPKYLFRKEGQNVTLSCEQNLNHDAMYWYRQDPGQGLRLIYYSQIVNDFQKGDIAEGYSVSREKKESFPLTVTSAQKNPTAFYLCASSIEAPNADTQYFGPGTRLTVL.

CDR3 DNA sequence: TGTGCCTGGAGTGCGGGGACCCATGGCTACACCTTC. Encoded protein: CAWSAGTHGYTF. V usage is TRBV30 and J usage is TRBJ1-2; a possible D gene is TRBD1 (5 bases). V was pared by 1 base and J by 6 bases, with 9 bases between. This CDR3 is 12 amino acids long. Germline-derived CDR1 and CDR2 are GTSNPN and SVGIG (reference sequence).

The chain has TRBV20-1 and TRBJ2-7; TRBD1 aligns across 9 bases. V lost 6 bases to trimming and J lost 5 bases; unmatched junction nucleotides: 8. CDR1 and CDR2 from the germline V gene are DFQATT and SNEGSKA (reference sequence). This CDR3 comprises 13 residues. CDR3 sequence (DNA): TGCAGTGCGGCGGGGACAGGGAACCACGAGCAGTACTTC. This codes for CSAAGTGNHEQYF.

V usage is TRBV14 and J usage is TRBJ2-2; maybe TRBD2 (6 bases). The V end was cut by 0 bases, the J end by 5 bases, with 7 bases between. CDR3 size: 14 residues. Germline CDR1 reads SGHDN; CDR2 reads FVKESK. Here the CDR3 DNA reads TGTGCCAGCAGCCAAGAGGCGGGAACCGGGGAGCTGTTTTTT. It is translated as CASSQEAGTGELFF.

The CDR3 DNA sequence: TGTGCCAGCAGCTTGGTGGGAGGGCCGAAGGATGAGCAGTTCTTC. It codes for CASSLVGGPKDEQFF. V gene TRBV5-4 combines with J gene TRBJ2-1; the match to TRBD2 covers 7 bases. Per germline, CDR1 SGHNT and CDR2 YYREEE (reference sequence). This CDR3 region has 15 residues. Losses at the gene ends were 0 bases for V and 8 bases for J; bases not matched to a gene: 8.

CDR3 residues: CASSLSTGQVPQHF. The CDR3 DNA reads as TGTGCCAGCAGTTTATCGACAGGGCAGGTACCCCAGCATTTT. V and J are TRBV27 and TRBJ1-5; the match to TRBD1 covers 7 bases. Per the germline V gene, CDR1 is MNHEY and CDR2 is SMNVEV (reference sequence). There are 14 residues in the CDR3. J was trimmed by 10 bases and V by 0 bases; bases with no gene match: 6.

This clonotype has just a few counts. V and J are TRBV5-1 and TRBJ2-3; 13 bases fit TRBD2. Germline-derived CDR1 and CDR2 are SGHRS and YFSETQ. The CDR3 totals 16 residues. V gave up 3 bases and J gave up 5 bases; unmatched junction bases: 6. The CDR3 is CASSYGLAGALDTQYF. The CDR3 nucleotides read TGCGCCAGCAGCTACGGACTAGCGGGAGCCCTAGATACGCAGTATTTT.

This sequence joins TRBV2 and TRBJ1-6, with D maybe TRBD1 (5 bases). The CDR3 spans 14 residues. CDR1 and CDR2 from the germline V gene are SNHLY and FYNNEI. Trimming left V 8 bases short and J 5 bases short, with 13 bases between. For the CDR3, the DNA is TGTGCCAGCTGGGGGGGGACCGATAATTCACCCCTCCACTTT. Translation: CASWGGTDNSPLHF.

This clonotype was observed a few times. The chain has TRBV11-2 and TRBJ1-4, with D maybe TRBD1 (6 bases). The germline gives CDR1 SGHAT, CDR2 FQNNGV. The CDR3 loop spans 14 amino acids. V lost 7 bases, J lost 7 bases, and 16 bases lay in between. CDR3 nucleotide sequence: TGTGCCAGCACCACGGAGGGGGTGGGTGAAAAACTGTTTTTT. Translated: CASTTEGVGEKLFF.

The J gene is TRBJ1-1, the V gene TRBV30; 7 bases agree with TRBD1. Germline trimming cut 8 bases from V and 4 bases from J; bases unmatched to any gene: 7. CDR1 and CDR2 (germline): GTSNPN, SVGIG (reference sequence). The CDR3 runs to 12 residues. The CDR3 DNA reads TGTGCCGGAAGACAGGGTGTCACTGAAGCTTTCTTT. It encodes CAGRQGVTEAFF.

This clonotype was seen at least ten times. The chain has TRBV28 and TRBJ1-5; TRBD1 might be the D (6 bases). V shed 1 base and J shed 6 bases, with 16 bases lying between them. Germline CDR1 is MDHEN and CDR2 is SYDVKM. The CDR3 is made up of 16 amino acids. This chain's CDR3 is CASSLSETGIRQPQHF. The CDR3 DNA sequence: TGTGCCAGCAGTTTATCGGAGACAGGCATTCGTCAGCCCCAGCATTTT.

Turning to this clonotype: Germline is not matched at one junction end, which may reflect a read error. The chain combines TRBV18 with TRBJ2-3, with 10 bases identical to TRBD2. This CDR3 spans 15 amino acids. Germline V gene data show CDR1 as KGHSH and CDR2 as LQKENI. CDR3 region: CVSSPVASGSNTQYF. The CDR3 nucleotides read TGTGTCAGCTCACCCGTGGCTAGCGGGAGTAATACGCAGTATTTT.

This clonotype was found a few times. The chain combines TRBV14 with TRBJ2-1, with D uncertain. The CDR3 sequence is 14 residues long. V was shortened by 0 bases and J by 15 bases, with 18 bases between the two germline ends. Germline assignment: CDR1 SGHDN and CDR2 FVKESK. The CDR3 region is CASSQEVRATALFF. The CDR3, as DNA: TGTGCCAGCAGCCAAGAGGTCCGGGCCACCGCACTGTTCTTC.

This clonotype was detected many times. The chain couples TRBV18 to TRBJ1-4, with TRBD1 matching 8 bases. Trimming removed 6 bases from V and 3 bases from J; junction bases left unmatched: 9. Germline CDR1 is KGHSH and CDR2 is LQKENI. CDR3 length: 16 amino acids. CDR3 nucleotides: TGTGCCAGCTCGATCCAGGGGGCGTTCTCTAATGAAAAACTGTTTTTT. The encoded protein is CASSIQGAFSNEKLFF.

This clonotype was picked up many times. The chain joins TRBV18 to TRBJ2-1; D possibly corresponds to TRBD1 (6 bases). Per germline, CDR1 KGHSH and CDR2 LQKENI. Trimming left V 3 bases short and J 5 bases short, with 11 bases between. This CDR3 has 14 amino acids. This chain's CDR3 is CASSPLDRNNEQFF. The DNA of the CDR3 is TGTGCCAGCTCACCTCTGGACAGAAACAATGAGCAGTTCTTC.

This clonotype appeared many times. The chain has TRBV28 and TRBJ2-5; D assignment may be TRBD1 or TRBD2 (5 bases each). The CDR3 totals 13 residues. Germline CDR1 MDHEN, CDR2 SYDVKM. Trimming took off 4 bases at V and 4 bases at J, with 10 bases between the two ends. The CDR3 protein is CASSWGPRETQYF. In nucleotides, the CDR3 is TGTGCCAGCAGTTGGGGACCGCGAGAGACCCAGTACTTC. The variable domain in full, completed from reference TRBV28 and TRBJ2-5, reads DVKVTQSSRYLVKRTGEKVFLECVQDMDHENMFWYRQDPGLGLRLIYFSYDVKMKEKGDIPEGYSVSREKKERFSLILESASTNQTSMYLCASSWGPRETQYFGPGTRLLVL.

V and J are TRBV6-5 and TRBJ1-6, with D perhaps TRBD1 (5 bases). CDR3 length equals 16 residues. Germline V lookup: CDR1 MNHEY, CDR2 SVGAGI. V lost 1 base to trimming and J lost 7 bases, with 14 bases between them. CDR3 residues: CASSYYGGRYNSPLHF. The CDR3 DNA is TGTGCCAGCAGTTACTACGGGGGGAGGTACAATTCACCCCTCCACTTT.

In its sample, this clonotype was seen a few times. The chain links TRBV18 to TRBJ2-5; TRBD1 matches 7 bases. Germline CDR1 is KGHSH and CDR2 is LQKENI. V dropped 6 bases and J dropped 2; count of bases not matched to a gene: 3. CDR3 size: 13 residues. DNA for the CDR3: TGTGCCAGCTCCCTGGGACAGCAAGAGACCCAGTACTTC. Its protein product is CASSLGQQETQYF.

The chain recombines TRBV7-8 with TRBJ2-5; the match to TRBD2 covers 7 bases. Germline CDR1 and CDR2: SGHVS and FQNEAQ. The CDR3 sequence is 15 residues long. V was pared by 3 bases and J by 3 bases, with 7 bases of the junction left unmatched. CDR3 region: CASSFMGGREETQYF. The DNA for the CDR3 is TGTGCCAGCAGCTTTATGGGAGGGCGGGAAGAGACCCAGTACTTC.

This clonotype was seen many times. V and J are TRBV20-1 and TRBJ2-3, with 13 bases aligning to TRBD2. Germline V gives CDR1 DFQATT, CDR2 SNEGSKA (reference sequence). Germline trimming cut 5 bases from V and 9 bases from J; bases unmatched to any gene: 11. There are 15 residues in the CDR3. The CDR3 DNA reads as TGCAGTGCTCACCGACTAGCGGGAGGAGGAGAAACGCAGTATTTT. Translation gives CSAHRLAGGGETQYF.

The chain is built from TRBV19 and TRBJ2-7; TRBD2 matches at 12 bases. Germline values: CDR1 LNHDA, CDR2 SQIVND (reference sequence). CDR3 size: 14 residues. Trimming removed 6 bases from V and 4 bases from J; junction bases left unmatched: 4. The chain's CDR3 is CASSLAGGPYEQYF. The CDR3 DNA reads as TGTGCCAGTAGCCTAGCGGGAGGGCCATACGAGCAGTACTTC.

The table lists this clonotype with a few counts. Written as DNA, the CDR3 is TGTGCCATCAGAGGTGCGGCGGGAATATCGCAGTATTTT. It specifies CAIRGAAGISQYF. The rearrangement uses TRBV10-3 and TRBJ2-3; D is perhaps TRBD2 (6 bases). Between the trimmed V and J ends, which lost 6 bases and 10 bases, there was a span of 17 bases. The CDR3 contains 13 residues. Germline lookup yields CDR1 ENHRY and CDR2 SYGVKD.

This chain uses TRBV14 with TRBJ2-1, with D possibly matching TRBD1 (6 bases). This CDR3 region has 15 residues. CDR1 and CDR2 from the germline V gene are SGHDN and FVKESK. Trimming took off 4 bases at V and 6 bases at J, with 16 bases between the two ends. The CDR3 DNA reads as TGTGCCAGCAGCCCCAGAGGGGGTCTCTTCAATGAGCAGTTCTTC. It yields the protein CASSPRGGLFNEQFF.

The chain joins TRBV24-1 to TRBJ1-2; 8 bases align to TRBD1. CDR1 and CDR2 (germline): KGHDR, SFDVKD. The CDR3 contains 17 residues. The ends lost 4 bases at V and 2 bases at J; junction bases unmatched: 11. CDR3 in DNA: TGTGCCACCAGTGACCCCACTAACAGGGGGGACAACTATGGCTACACCTTC. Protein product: CATSDPTNRGDNYGYTF.

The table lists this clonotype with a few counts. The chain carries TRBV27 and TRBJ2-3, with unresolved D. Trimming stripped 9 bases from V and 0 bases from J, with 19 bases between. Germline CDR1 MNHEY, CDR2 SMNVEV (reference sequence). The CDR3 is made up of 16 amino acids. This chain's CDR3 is CASHYAALASTDTQYF. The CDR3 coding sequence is TGTGCCAGTCACTATGCAGCGTTAGCTAGCACAGATACGCAGTATTTT.

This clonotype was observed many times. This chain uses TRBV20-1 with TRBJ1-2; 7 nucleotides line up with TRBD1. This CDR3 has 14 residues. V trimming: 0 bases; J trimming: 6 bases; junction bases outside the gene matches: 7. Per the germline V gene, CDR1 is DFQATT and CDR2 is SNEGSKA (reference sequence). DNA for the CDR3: TGCAGTGCTAGAGAGGGACAGTACAGACATGGCTACACCTTC. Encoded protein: CSAREGQYRHGYTF.

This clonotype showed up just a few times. The CDR3 region has the DNA TGTGCCAGCAGCCGAAGCTCCTACAATGAGCAGTTCTTC. Amino acids: CASSRSSYNEQFF. The J gene is TRBJ2-1, the V gene TRBV7-9; no clear D gene. The CDR3 totals 13 residues. From germline, CDR1 is SEHNR and CDR2 FQNEAQ (reference sequence). Trimming stripped 5 bases from V and 0 bases from J, with 5 bases between.

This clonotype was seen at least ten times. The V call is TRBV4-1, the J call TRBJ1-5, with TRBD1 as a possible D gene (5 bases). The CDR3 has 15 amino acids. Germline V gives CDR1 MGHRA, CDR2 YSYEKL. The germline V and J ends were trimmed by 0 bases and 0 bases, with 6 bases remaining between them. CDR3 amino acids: CASSQEGLSNQPQHF. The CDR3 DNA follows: TGCGCCAGCAGCCAAGAGGGGCTTAGCAATCAGCCCCAGCATTTT.